This is a list of T cell receptor beta chains from one sample in a study of Ad26.COV2.S vaccination and SARS-CoV-2 variants. Clones were sequenced by immunoSEQ multiplex PCR, and TCRdb holds only the in-frame ones, with some missing. Among 350,000 to 600,000 clones listed, nearly 90% were seen once. The input for sequencing was peripheral blood, taken in a trial of Ad26.COV2.S vaccine versus placebo. The receptors originated from a person aged 18-65 years who received the Ad26.COV2.S COVID-19 vaccine or a placebo. CDR3s include the opening cysteine and the closing phenylalanine or tryptophan. D genes are given only for firm matches. Size tells how often a clone was seen (once, few, many) or the class of an expanded clone, and some rows leave it out.

CDR3 DNA: TGTGCCAGCAGCCCACCGGGACAGTTCTATGGCTACACCTTC
CDR3 protein: CASSPPGQFYGYTF
clone size: once
CDR3 length: 14
J gene: TRBJ1-2
V gene: TRBV28
D gene: TRBD1

CDR3 DNA: TGTGCCAGCAGCTTCATTCCAGGGACCTATGGCTACACCTTC
CDR3 protein: CASSFIPGTYGYTF
clone size: .
CDR3 length: 14
J gene: TRBJ1-2
V gene: TRBV7-9
D gene: .

CDR3 DNA: TGTGCCAGCTCACCAACCGGTGATAGCAATCAGCCCCAGCATTTT
CDR3 protein: CASSPTGDSNQPQHF
clone size: .
CDR3 length: 15
J gene: TRBJ1-5
V gene: TRBV18
D gene: .

CDR3 DNA: TGTGCCAGCTCACAGACAGGGCAGGAAGCTTTCTTT
CDR3 protein: CASSQTGQEAFF
clone size: .
CDR3 length: 12
J gene: TRBJ1-1
V gene: TRBV18
D gene: TRBD1

CDR3 DNA: TGTGCCAGCAGCCAAGAGTCGGGGGCCTATAATTCACCCCTCCACTTT
CDR3 protein: CASSQESGAYNSPLHF
clone size: .
CDR3 length: 16
J gene: TRBJ1-6
V gene: TRBV7-2
D gene: .

CDR3 DNA: TGTGCTAGTCGTCCCGGGACTATTTCCGGGGAGCAGTTCTTC
CDR3 protein: CASRPGTISGEQFF
clone size: .
CDR3 length: 14
J gene: TRBJ2-1
V gene: TRBV12-5
D gene: TRBD2

CDR3 DNA: TGTGCCTGGAGTGCGACCAGGGCGGTCACTGAAGCTTTCTTT
CDR3 protein: CAWSATRAVTEAFF
clone size: .
CDR3 length: 14
J gene: TRBJ1-1
V gene: TRBV30
D gene: .

CDR3 DNA: TGCGCCAGCAGCTTGGCCCCTGGACAGGGTTTTGGCGGCTACACCTTC
CDR3 protein: CASSLAPGQGFGGYTF
clone size: .
CDR3 length: 16
J gene: TRBJ1-2
V gene: TRBV5-1
D gene: TRBD1

CDR3 DNA: TGCGCCAGCAGCTTATCGGGGCGCGTCACTGAAGCTTTCTTT
CDR3 protein: CASSLSGRVTEAFF
clone size: .
CDR3 length: 14
J gene: TRBJ1-1
V gene: TRBV5-1
D gene: .

CDR3 DNA: TGTGCCACCAGTGACCCGTACAATGAGCAGTTCTTC
CDR3 protein: CATSDPYNEQFF
clone size: .
CDR3 length: 12
J gene: TRBJ2-1
V gene: TRBV24-1
D gene: .

CDR3 DNA: TGTGCCACCAGCAGAGGTCGGGGCGCGGGCACCGGGGAGCTGTTTTTT
CDR3 protein: CATSRGRGAGTGELFF
clone size: .
CDR3 length: 16
J gene: TRBJ2-2
V gene: TRBV15
D gene: .

CDR3 DNA: TGTGCCAGCAGTTCTCCGGGACTACTCCATGAGCAGTTCTTC
CDR3 protein: CASSSPGLLHEQFF
clone size: once
CDR3 length: 14
J gene: TRBJ2-1
V gene: TRBV6-2/TRBV6-3
D gene: TRBD2

CDR3 DNA: TGTGCCAGCAGCTTAGACAACCAAGAGACCCAGTACTTC
CDR3 protein: CASSLDNQETQYF
clone size: .
CDR3 length: 13
J gene: TRBJ2-5
V gene: TRBV7-9
D gene: .

CDR3 DNA: TGTGCCAGTACCTATAATGACGGTACAGATACGCAGTATTTT
CDR3 protein: CASTYNDGTDTQYF
clone size: .
CDR3 length: 14
J gene: TRBJ2-3
V gene: TRBV13
D gene: .

CDR3 DNA: TGTGCCACCAGTGATGGGGGAACAGGGGCCGGGGAGCTGTTTTTT
CDR3 protein: CATSDGGTGAGELFF
clone size: .
CDR3 length: 15
J gene: TRBJ2-2
V gene: TRBV24-1
D gene: TRBD1

CDR3 DNA: TGTGCCAGCAGCCGATATGAGGGACAGGGGGGACAGCCCCAGCATTTT
CDR3 protein: CASSRYEGQGGQPQHF
clone size: .
CDR3 length: 16
J gene: TRBJ1-5
V gene: TRBV7-8
D gene: TRBD1

CDR3 DNA: TGTGCCAGTAGTTCGGACAGTTACTCTGGAAACACCATATATTTT
CDR3 protein: CASSSDSYSGNTIYF
clone size: .
CDR3 length: 15
J gene: TRBJ1-3
V gene: TRBV19
D gene: .

CDR3 DNA: TGTGCCAGCAGCGTAAGTCTAGCGGGAGAGTTTTTTAGCACCGGGGAGCTGTTTTTT
CDR3 protein: CASSVSLAGEFFSTGELFF
clone size: .
CDR3 length: 19
J gene: TRBJ2-2
V gene: TRBV9
D gene: TRBD2

CDR3 DNA: TGTGCCAGCAGCCAAGATCCGGGACCCTCCTACGAGCAGTACTTC
CDR3 protein: CASSQDPGPSYEQYF
clone size: .
CDR3 length: 15
J gene: TRBJ2-7
V gene: TRBV4-2
D gene: .

CDR3 DNA: TGTGCCAGCAGGGACAGGGTATTGGGCGGCTACACCTTC
CDR3 protein: CASRDRVLGGYTF
clone size: .
CDR3 length: 13
J gene: TRBJ1-2
V gene: TRBV28
D gene: TRBD1

CDR3 DNA: TGTGCCAGCAGCTTTAGCGGGGGCGGCACAGATACGCAGTATTTT
CDR3 protein: CASSFSGGGTDTQYF
clone size: .
CDR3 length: 15
J gene: TRBJ2-3
V gene: TRBV7-6
D gene: TRBD2

CDR3 DNA: TGTGCCAGCAGTTGGGACAGGGCCCCTGGAAACACCATATATTTT
CDR3 protein: CASSWDRAPGNTIYF
clone size: .
CDR3 length: 15
J gene: TRBJ1-3
V gene: TRBV28
D gene: TRBD1

CDR3 DNA: TGCGCCAGCAGATTGGGGACAGCGAACACTGAAGCTTTCTTT
CDR3 protein: CASRLGTANTEAFF
clone size: once
CDR3 length: 14
J gene: TRBJ1-1
V gene: TRBV5-1
D gene: TRBD1

CDR3 DNA: TGTGCCAGCAGCTTCCAGGGGTACTCTGGAAACACCATATATTTT
CDR3 protein: CASSFQGYSGNTIYF
clone size: .
CDR3 length: 15
J gene: TRBJ1-3
V gene: TRBV7-6
D gene: .

CDR3 DNA: TGTGCCAGCAGGACCTACGCCGGCTACACCTTC
CDR3 protein: CASRTYAGYTF
clone size: .
CDR3 length: 11
J gene: TRBJ1-2
V gene: TRBV12-3/TRBV12-4
D gene: .

CDR3 DNA: TGTGCCAGCAGCCGGGGGGCTAATGAAAAACTGTTTTTT
CDR3 protein: CASSRGANEKLFF
clone size: .
CDR3 length: 13
J gene: TRBJ1-4
V gene: TRBV5-4
D gene: .

CDR3 DNA: TGTGCCAGCAGCGTAGGGTCCAGCGGCACCGGGGAGCTGTTTTTT
CDR3 protein: CASSVGSSGTGELFF
clone size: once
CDR3 length: 15
J gene: TRBJ2-2
V gene: TRBV9
D gene: .

CDR3 DNA: .
CDR3 protein: CASSTSGGTNNYGYTF
clone size: .
CDR3 length: 16
J gene: TRBJ1-2
V gene: TRBV6-2/TRBV6-3
D gene: .

CDR3 DNA: TGTGCCAGCAGTTTATTATGGCGGAGCTCAACTAATGAAAAACTGTTTTTT
CDR3 protein: CASSLLWRSSTNEKLFF
clone size: .
CDR3 length: 17
J gene: TRBJ1-4
V gene: TRBV28
D gene: .

CDR3 DNA: TGTGCCATCAGCGGTGACGGGAGTTCTGGGGCCAACGTCCTGACTTTC
CDR3 protein: CAISGDGSSGANVLTF
clone size: .
CDR3 length: 16
J gene: TRBJ2-6
V gene: TRBV10-3
D gene: .

CDR3 DNA: TGTGCCAGCAGCTTGGAGCGGACCACAGGGACTGGAAACACCATATATTTT
CDR3 protein: CASSLERTTGTGNTIYF
clone size: .
CDR3 length: 17
J gene: TRBJ1-3
V gene: TRBV7-6
D gene: .

CDR3 DNA: TGTGCCAGCAGCCAAGGTGTGTCGCGGGAGACCCAGTACTTC
CDR3 protein: CASSQGVSRETQYF
clone size: .
CDR3 length: 14
J gene: TRBJ2-5
V gene: TRBV3-1/TRBV3-2
D gene: .

CDR3 DNA: TGTGCCGTGGGTCCCCGGCGGGATAACTATGGCTACACCTTC
CDR3 protein: CAVGPRRDNYGYTF
clone size: .
CDR3 length: 14
J gene: TRBJ1-2
V gene: TRBV30
D gene: .

CDR3 DNA: TGTGCCAGCAGCTTGTTGGACGGGTACAATCAGCCCCAGCATTTT
CDR3 protein: CASSLLDGYNQPQHF
clone size: once
CDR3 length: 15
J gene: TRBJ1-5
V gene: TRBV5-5
D gene: .

CDR3 DNA: TGTGCCAGTACCCCCCCAGGGATGGAGACCCAGTACTTC
CDR3 protein: CASTPPGMETQYF
clone size: .
CDR3 length: 13
J gene: TRBJ2-5
V gene: TRBV19
D gene: .

CDR3 DNA: TGTGCCAGCAGATTGAACACCGGGGAGCTGTTTTTT
CDR3 protein: CASRLNTGELFF
clone size: .
CDR3 length: 12
J gene: TRBJ2-2
V gene: TRBV28
D gene: .

CDR3 DNA: TGCGCCAGCAGCCAAGTGTATGCAGGGGGCAATCAGCCCCAGCATTTT
CDR3 protein: CASSQVYAGGNQPQHF
clone size: once
CDR3 length: 16
J gene: TRBJ1-5
V gene: TRBV4-3
D gene: .

CDR3 DNA: TGTGCCAGCAGGTCACTCTCTGGAAACACCATATATTTT
CDR3 protein: CASRSLSGNTIYF
clone size: .
CDR3 length: 13
J gene: TRBJ1-3
V gene: TRBV5-5
D gene: .

CDR3 DNA: TGTGCCAGCAGCTTAGGGGAAATTCGGGTGGGCAATCAGCCCCAGCATTTT
CDR3 protein: CASSLGEIRVGNQPQHF
clone size: .
CDR3 length: 17
J gene: TRBJ1-5
V gene: TRBV7-2
D gene: .

CDR3 DNA: TGTGCCAGCAGCCAAGTTCCCCCCTACTCTGGAAACACCATATATTTT
CDR3 protein: CASSQVPPYSGNTIYF
clone size: .
CDR3 length: 16
J gene: TRBJ1-3
V gene: TRBV3-1/TRBV3-2
D gene: .

CDR3 DNA: TGCGCCAGCAGCTTGGCGCAGCCGAGCTCCTACGAGCAGTACTTC
CDR3 protein: CASSLAQPSSYEQYF
clone size: .
CDR3 length: 15
J gene: TRBJ2-7
V gene: TRBV5-1
D gene: .

CDR3 DNA: TGTGCCAGTAGTGGACAGGGAAACACTGAAGCTTTCTTT
CDR3 protein: CASSGQGNTEAFF
clone size: .
CDR3 length: 13
J gene: TRBJ1-1
V gene: TRBV19
D gene: TRBD1

CDR3 DNA: TGCAGCGTTGGTCGGGACGGTAACTATGGCTACACCTTC
CDR3 protein: CSVGRDGNYGYTF
clone size: .
CDR3 length: 13
J gene: TRBJ1-2
V gene: TRBV29-1
D gene: .

CDR3 DNA: TGTGCCAGCAGTTACTCGAGCGCAGGGGGTAACTATGGCTACACCTTC
CDR3 protein: CASSYSSAGGNYGYTF
clone size: .
CDR3 length: 16
J gene: TRBJ1-2
V gene: TRBV6-2/TRBV6-3
D gene: TRBD1

CDR3 DNA: TGCAGCGCTGTTGACCGTGGAAGCTCCTACGAGCAGTACTTC
CDR3 protein: CSAVDRGSSYEQYF
clone size: .
CDR3 length: 14
J gene: TRBJ2-7
V gene: TRBV29-1
D gene: .

CDR3 DNA: TGTGCCATCAGTGAGGCGGCGGGAGTGCACGAGCAGTACTTC
CDR3 protein: CAISEAAGVHEQYF
clone size: .
CDR3 length: 14
J gene: TRBJ2-7
V gene: TRBV10-3
D gene: TRBD2

CDR3 DNA: TGTGCCAGCAGTCCCCAGGCGCCCAATGAGCAGTTCTTC
CDR3 protein: CASSPQAPNEQFF
clone size: .
CDR3 length: 13
J gene: TRBJ2-1
V gene: TRBV28
D gene: .

CDR3 DNA: TGTGCCAGCTCACCACAGAAGGCAACTACAGGGGGGCCTGAAGCTTTCTTT
CDR3 protein: CASSPQKATTGGPEAFF
clone size: once
CDR3 length: 17
J gene: TRBJ1-1
V gene: TRBV18
D gene: TRBD1

CDR3 DNA: TGTGCCACCAAGGGGGAGGCAGAGACCCAGTACTTC
CDR3 protein: CATKGEAETQYF
clone size: .
CDR3 length: 12
J gene: TRBJ2-5
V gene: TRBV2
D gene: .

CDR3 DNA: TGTGCCAGCAGCTTAGATTGGGCGGGAGGGTACACAGATACGCAGTATTTT
CDR3 protein: CASSLDWAGGYTDTQYF
clone size: once
CDR3 length: 17
J gene: TRBJ2-3
V gene: TRBV7-2
D gene: TRBD2

CDR3 DNA: TGCGCCAGCAGGGGGACAGCAGTAACCGGGGAGCTGTTTTTT
CDR3 protein: CASRGTAVTGELFF
clone size: once
CDR3 length: 14
J gene: TRBJ2-2
V gene: TRBV10-2
D gene: TRBD1

CDR3 DNA: TGCGCCAGCAGCTTAGGGACGTTAACCTACGAGCAGTACTTC
CDR3 protein: CASSLGTLTYEQYF
clone size: .
CDR3 length: 14
J gene: TRBJ2-7
V gene: TRBV5-1
D gene: .

CDR3 DNA: TGTGCCAGCAGCTCCGACAGACCGAACACCGGGGAGCTGTTTTTT
CDR3 protein: CASSSDRPNTGELFF
clone size: once
CDR3 length: 15
J gene: TRBJ2-2
V gene: TRBV5-4
D gene: .